Listed here is a single TCR beta chain. Its antigen is not identified. V shed 6 bases and J shed 2 bases, with 17 bases lying between them. This CDR3 is built from 15 residues. The germline gives CDR1 MNHEY, CDR2 SMNVEV (reference sequence). Libraries were prepared by immunoSEQ multiplex PCR; TCRdb keeps only in-frame clonotypes and omits some of them. The table shows some 690,000 clones, with around 91% occurring only once. This entry comes from a study of shared clonotypes between healthy human individuals. The study's findings and limits: Rarefaction curves obtained for sorted subsets showed sequencing incomplete despite large depth.

The receptor's source is a man younger than 35 in good health. Some clones in this sample may be carry-over from other donors' samples. Sequencing was performed on memory CD8+ T cells from PBMCs. As for subset: CD45RO+ cells pooled with CCR7-negative TemRA cells. V and J are TRBV27 and TRBJ2-7, with D unclear. The CDR3 DNA is TGTGCCAGCAGGCCCCCCACGGGCGACCCCTACGAGCAGTACTTC. Its protein product is CASRPPTGDPYEQYF.